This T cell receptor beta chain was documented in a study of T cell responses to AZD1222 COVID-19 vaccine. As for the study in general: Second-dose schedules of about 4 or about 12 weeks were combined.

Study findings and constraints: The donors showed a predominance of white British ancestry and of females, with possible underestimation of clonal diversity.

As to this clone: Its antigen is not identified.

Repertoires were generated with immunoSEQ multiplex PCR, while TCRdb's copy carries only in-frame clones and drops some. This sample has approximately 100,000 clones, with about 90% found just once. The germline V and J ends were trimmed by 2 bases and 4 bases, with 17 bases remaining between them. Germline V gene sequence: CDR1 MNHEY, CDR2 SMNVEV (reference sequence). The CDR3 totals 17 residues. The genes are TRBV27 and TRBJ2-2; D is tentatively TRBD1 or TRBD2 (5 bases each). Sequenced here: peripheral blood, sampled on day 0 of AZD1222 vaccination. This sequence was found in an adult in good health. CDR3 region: CASSLGFGGGVTGELFF. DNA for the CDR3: TGTGCCAGCAGTTTAGGCTTTGGGGGTGGGGTCACCGGGGAGCTGTTTTTT.